This paragraph covers one T cell receptor beta chain sequence. The antigen remains undetermined. The entry originates in a study of T-cell memory formation after mild COVID-19. General study results and limits: Contracting CD4+ clones lay largely in CM and EM, with CD8+ ones residing in EMRA. Later expanders leaned CD4+, whereas day 15 to 85 contracting clones were balanced CD4/CD8.

After 5'RACE with constant-segment primers, TCR alpha and TCR beta cDNA libraries carrying sample barcodes and UMIs were obtained. A single record per CDR3 protein comes from TCRdb applying MiXCR to the 5' RACE reads. Seen here are roughly 150,000 distinct CDR3 sequences, approximately 13% observed once, and the top ten hold approximately 3.4%. The origin of this receptor is a man between 18 and 29 years old who had mild COVID-19 (a few samples of this study predate the infection). Cell type and time point are not known. Input material: PBMCs or a T cell subset sorted from them (not recorded which).

For the CDR3, the DNA is TGCAGTGCCCTCAGTGGGGAGCGGGGGGGCTACGAGCAGTACTTC. As protein: CSALSGERGGYEQYF. The chain has TRBV20-1 and TRBJ2-7; 10 bases are shared with TRBD2. CDR3 length: 15 amino acids. Germline trimming cut 6 bases from V and 3 bases from J; bases unmatched to any gene: 11. CDR1 and CDR2 (germline): DFQATT, SNEGSKA (reference sequence).